This T cell receptor (beta chain) was obtained from a study of shared clonotypes between healthy human individuals. Broader study findings: It was anticipated that sequencing depth would influence how many clonotypes donors shared.

With regard to this clone: The antigen remains unidentified.

TCRdb's table, derived via immunoSEQ multiplex PCR, lists solely in-frame clones and lacks some. The sample holds more than 400,000 clones; over 75% are singletons and the top ten take over 9.5%. This clonotype was sampled from a woman in her thirties or forties in good health. Some clones in this sample may be carry-over from other donors' samples. The sample comprised PBMCs.

CDR3 residues: CASSETQGARSYGYTF. CDR3 coding DNA: TGTGCCAGCAGCGAAACACAGGGGGCGCGGTCGTATGGCTACACCTTC. The chain carries TRBV7-2 and TRBJ1-2, with 9 bases matching TRBD1. Germline trimming cut 5 bases from V and 5 bases from J; bases unmatched to any gene: 12. The CDR3 contains 16 residues. Germline CDR1 SGHTA, CDR2 FQGNSA.